This TCR beta chain was identified during a study of T-cell reconstitution after alpha-beta-depleted transplantation in children (dated by TCRdb to 2015 to 2016). Looking at the study overall: T-cell immune reconstitution after TCRalphabeta/CD19-depleted allogeneic hematopoietic cell transplantation in children was quantitatively tracked in the study by means of TCR repertoire profiling.

This clonotype was seen a few times. What antigen it recognizes has not been identified. No qualities accompany the bases; no much larger clone lies one base away. The germline V gene yields LGHNA for CDR1 and YSLEER for CDR2. The V and J ends are trimmed by 5 bases and 7 bases, leaving 20 bases between them. There are 16 amino acids in the CDR3, from cysteine to phenylalanine inclusive. The entry retains the CDR3 DNA only, 48 bases that are in frame from base 1. The receptor library was made with PCR. Reads for this sample came from an Illumina HiSeq 2500. To normalize quantification of the TCRbeta repertoire, the TCR libraries were built with molecular barcoding that relied on unique molecular identifiers. TCRdb trimmed public reads at Q25 via fastp, called clones via MiXCR and kept in-frame beta chains. Records with the same CDR3 protein are collapsed into one entry carrying the most frequent genes and DNA. Counted in this sample were some 200,000 distinct CDR3 sequences; roughly 7.1% of them appeared once. Of the sample, just over 5.5% falls within the top ten clones.

The full study reports these points: In some patients, the high TCRbeta diversity seen at day 60 was put down to recipient T cells and intrathymic progenitors that had survived conditioning. The apparently early alphabetaT-cell count recovery about two months after transplant was reportedly dependent on only several hundred rapidly expanded clones derived from non-depleted graft cells. Over the following months the frequencies of hyperexpanded clones went down, and after one year T-cell counts and TCRbeta diversity were mostly credited to newly produced T cells.

The meaning of the sample's treatment or condition label: allogeneic hematopoietic cell transplantation with graft depleted of TCRalphabeta T cells and CD19 B cells. The children who served as transplant recipients had been given grafts of TCRalphabeta/CD19-depleted allogeneic hematopoietic cells. This TCR derives from a boy aged 2 to 10 with acute lymphoblastic leukemia, due to receive a stem cell transplant. The sample consisted of PBMCs, taken before TCRalphabeta/CD19-depleted stem cell transplant. This sequence uses TRBV4-3 and TRBJ2-2, with a tentative D gene TRBD2 over 5 matching bases. This receptor has the CDR3 CASSYETTILNGELFF. The nucleotide sequence reads TGCGCCAGCAGCTATGAGACGACTATCCTCAACGGGGAGCTGTTTTTT.